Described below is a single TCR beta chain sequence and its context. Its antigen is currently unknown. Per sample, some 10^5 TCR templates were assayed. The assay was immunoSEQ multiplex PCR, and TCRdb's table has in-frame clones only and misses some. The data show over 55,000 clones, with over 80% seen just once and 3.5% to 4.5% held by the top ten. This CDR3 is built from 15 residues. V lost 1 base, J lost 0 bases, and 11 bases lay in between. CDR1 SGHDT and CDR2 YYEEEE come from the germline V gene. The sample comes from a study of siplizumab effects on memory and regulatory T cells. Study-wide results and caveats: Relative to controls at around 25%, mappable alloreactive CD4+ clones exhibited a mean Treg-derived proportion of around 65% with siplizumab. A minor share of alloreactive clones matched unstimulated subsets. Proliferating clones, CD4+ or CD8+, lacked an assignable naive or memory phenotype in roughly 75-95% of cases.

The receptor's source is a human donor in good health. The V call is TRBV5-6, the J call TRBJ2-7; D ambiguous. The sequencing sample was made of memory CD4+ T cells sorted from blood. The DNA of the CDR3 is TGTGCCAGCAGCTTGACCCAACCTGGCTCCTACGAGCAGTACTTC. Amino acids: CASSLTQPGSYEQYF.